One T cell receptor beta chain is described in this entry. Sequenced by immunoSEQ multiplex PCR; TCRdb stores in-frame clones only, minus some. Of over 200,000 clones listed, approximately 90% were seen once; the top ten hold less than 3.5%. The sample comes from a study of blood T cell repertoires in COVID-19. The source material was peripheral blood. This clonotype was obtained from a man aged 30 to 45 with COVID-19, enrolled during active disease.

This CDR3 is CASSDGINYGYTF. DNA for the CDR3: TGTGCCAGCAGTGACGGGATTAATTATGGCTACACCTTC. This chain connects TRBV27 to TRBJ1-2; no definite D call. The CDR3 loop spans 13 amino acids. Germline assignment: CDR1 MNHEY and CDR2 SMNVEV (reference sequence). Trimming took 5 bases from V and 5 from J, leaving 12 bases between them.